The TCR beta chain described here comes from a study of Graves' ophthalmopathy and Graves' hyperthyroidism. The authors amplified TCR beta CDR3 regions from RNA transcripts. Scientists carried out first-round RT-PCR using HTBI primers and then a second-round multiplex PCR. Using its own MiXCR run on the multiplex PCR reads, TCRdb lists one record per CDR3 protein. Of under 800,000 distinct CDR3 sequences listed, about a fifth are singletons. This clonotype was detected ten times or more. Absence of ophthalmopathy within 18 months of follow-up defined stable hyperthyroidism. Hyperthyroidism patients, aged 18 to 65, were newly diagnosed, under 2 months' duration. Patients with other autoimmune diseases, uncontrolled infections, pregnancy or lactation were excluded. Physicians reached a diagnosis by relying on clinical symptoms, serum thyroxine, TRAb, thyroid ultrasound and orbital computed tomography.

Germline CDR1 is DFQATT and CDR2 is SNEGSKA (reference sequence). Trimming removed 0 bases at V and 3 bases at J, with 8 bases between. This CDR3 is 14 amino acids long. The chain links TRBV20-1 to TRBJ2-2, with D perhaps given as TRBD1 or TRBD2 (5 bases each). The source of this sequence is a woman under 30 with stable Graves' hyperthyroidism. Some clones in this sample may be carry-over from other donors' samples. The sequenced sample consisted of peripheral blood. CDR3 bases: TGCAGTGCTAGAGAATTGGGGGACACCGGGGAGCTGTTTTTT. Encoded protein: CSARELGDTGELFF.